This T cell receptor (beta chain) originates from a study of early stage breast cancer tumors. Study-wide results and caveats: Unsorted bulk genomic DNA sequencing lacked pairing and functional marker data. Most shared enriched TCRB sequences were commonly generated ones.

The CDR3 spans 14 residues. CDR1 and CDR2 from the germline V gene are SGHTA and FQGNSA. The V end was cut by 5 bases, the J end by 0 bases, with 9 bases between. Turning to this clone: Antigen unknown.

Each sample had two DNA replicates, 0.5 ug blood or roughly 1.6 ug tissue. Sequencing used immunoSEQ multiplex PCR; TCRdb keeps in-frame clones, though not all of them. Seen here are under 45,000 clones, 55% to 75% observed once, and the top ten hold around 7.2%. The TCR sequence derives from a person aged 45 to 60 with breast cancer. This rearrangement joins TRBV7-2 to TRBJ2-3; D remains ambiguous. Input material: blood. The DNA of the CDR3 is TGTGCCAGCAGCCCCCCGGGTAGCACAGATACGCAGTATTTT. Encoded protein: CASSPPGSTDTQYF.